This T cell receptor (beta chain) was found in a study of shared clonotypes between healthy human individuals (dated by TCRdb to about 2020). Context from the whole study: Three men and a couple of women, aged 18 to 49 years, made up the cohort. For each donor, CD4 naive and CD4 memory were each run on three plates, CD8 naive on two plates, and CD8 memory on one plate. To estimate repertoire size and how much clonotype sharing occurs between individuals, the study deeply sequenced the blood TCR repertoires of several healthy adults. Between about 0.94 and 8.9 billion PBMCs per donor were obtained by leukapheresis. Libraries were prepared and TCR repertoires were sequenced by different laboratories using diverse techniques, in order to increase sequencing depth and limit assay-specific biases.

Using the deep immunoSEQ assay, multiplex PCR amplified TCR CDR3 regions from genomic DNA. For each cell subset, the extracted genomic DNA was distributed evenly across all wells of several immunoSEQ 96-well plates, and each plate served as one replicate. Each replicate PCR for sorted subsets received approximately 200 ng genomic DNA, equal to around 32,000 T cell genomes. Purified libraries were quantified with a Qubit 3.0 fluorometer, sized on a Bioanalyzer 2100, and re-quantified with the KAPA Library Quantification kit. Each immunoSEQ 96-well plate was sequenced on its own single-read 150-cycle Illumina NextSeq 550 flow cell. In the authors' own workflow: The immunoSEQ output contained only junctional sequences without quality scores, so filtering could not match that applied to full-length reads. Sequences were annotated with PyIR, a Python wrapper for IgBLAST v1.9, and V/J genes and CDR3 were assigned using IMGT germline references. Any read was removed if the V/J assignment was weak (E-value above 1e-6), the CDR3 was missing, or the read contained stop codons, out-of-frame junctions, or ambiguous translated residues. V3J clonotypes were defined as sequences sharing the same inferred V gene, J gene, and CDR3 amino acid sequence. Percentage overlap between repertoires was calculated by dividing the number of shared unique clonotypes by the size of the smaller repertoire. Three approaches were used to assess repertoire richness: RTK rarefaction, the Chao1 estimator, and Recon v2.1 estimates of unobserved clonotypes. For all TCRbeta clonotypes obtained by the gDNA method from a few donors, generation probabilities were computed with OLGA. Imported from immuneACCESS, the table was reduced by TCRdb to in-frame sequences with V and J called. These copies leave out some clones; in studies compared against another copy, an unresolved V gene accounts for under half, and the cause of the remainder is not known. V, J and clone size derive from that table, while D and trimming were established from the DNA sequence. The sample profile shows 2 million to 2.5 million clones; roughly 94% of them were found once. The ten most abundant clones make up about 0.13% of the sample.

Donors were healthy HIV-negative adults with no recently reported acute infections or vaccinations. Every donor was a Caucasian adult residing in Nashville, Tennessee, USA. Magnetic negative selection was used to enrich CD4+ T cells, after which naive cells were positively selected on CD45RA and the negative fraction became the memory subset. Blood was collected by leukapheresis, and PBMCs were isolated by Ficoll-Histopaque density gradient centrifugation and then cryopreserved in liquid nitrogen vapor phase. Analytical flow cytometry was used to check the purity and quantity of every magnetically sorted T cell population. Genomic DNA was isolated from every sorted fraction and measured by UV absorbance on a Nanodrop 2000c. General findings and caveats noted by the study authors: Compared with non-shared clonotypes, the clonotypes found in all four sorted-subset donors had higher generation probabilities. Sampling was restricted to blood, and TCR repertoires in tissues likely differ from the TCR repertoires found in blood. Because the study included a small number of donors, the genetic and exposure-history diversity represented was limited. Across a handful of donors, around 5.4% of naive CD4, approximately 3.6% of naive CD8, under 2.5% of memory CD4, and approximately 0.4% of memory CD8 clonotypes were shared. Rarefaction of sorted-subset datasets indicated incomplete sequencing despite the large sequencing depth. Based on pairwise subsampling, the degree of clonotype sharing among donors was expected to be affected by sequencing depth. Naive subsets generally had larger estimated clonotype richness than memory subsets.

Trimming removed 6 bases from V and 4 bases from J; the gene matches leave 11 bases unexplained. Including the terminal cysteine and phenylalanine, the CDR3 comprises 15 residues. Only the CDR3 DNA stays, 45 bases, in frame from base 1. CDR1 and CDR2 are drawn from the germline V gene (reference sequence): MNHNY, SVGAGI. This clone has ten or more counts. This receptor's antigen is unknown. Qualities for individual bases were not recorded, and no much larger clone is one base off. The same CDR3 is also encoded by other DNA sequences in this sample. Sequenced material: naive CD4+ T cells sorted from blood. What the cell subset or site label conveys for this sample: CD45RA+ positively selected. The TCR sequence derives from a man younger than 35 in good health. Rearrangement joined TRBV6-6 to TRBJ2-7, with 8 junctional bases fitting TRBD1. The DNA reads as follows: TGTGCCAGCAGACCTCGGACAGGGACCGCTTACGAGCAGTACTTC. Translated, it reads CASRPRTGTAYEQYF.